This T cell receptor beta chain was identified in a study of blood T cells in healthy people across ages. Together with a sample-barcoded 5' primer, a J-beta primer mix was included in a second PCR lasting roughly 6 to 12 cycles. TCRdb reprocessed the 5' RACE reads with MiXCR, giving one entry per CDR3 protein. The sample carries about 970,000 distinct CDR3 sequences, about 53% recorded once. The CDR3 contains 15 residues. V was pared by 1 base and J by 6 bases, with 5 bases of the junction left unmatched. Per the germline V gene, CDR1 is MGHRA and CDR2 is YSYEKL. As for this clonotype: Its antigen is still unknown.

General study results and limits: When set beside aged donors, long-lived donors presented more naive CD4+ cells and higher diversity.

The clonotype originates from a woman in her sixties or seventies in good health. Source material: blood. The chain employs TRBV4-1 and TRBJ1-5, with 8 nucleotides matching TRBD1. CDR3 nucleotides: TGCGCCAGCAGCCAAGCGCAGGGGGCAGTTCAGCCCCAGCATTTT. It encodes CASSQAQGAVQPQHF.